The 4 T cell receptor beta chains reported below all come from one sample, sequenced in a study of shared clonotypes between healthy human individuals. Terminally differentiated effector memory CD45RA+ cells were left out of the naive CD8 fraction, which was CD45RO-negative and positively selected for CCR7. Assay used: immunoSEQ multiplex PCR; TCRdb lists only in-frame clones, some missing. The sample holds approximately 650,000 clones, 95% to 96% seen once. The sequencing input was naive CD8+ T cells sorted from blood. These receptors were collected from a woman aged 25 to 39 in good health.

The chain has TRBV9 and TRBJ2-1; D is undetermined. Looked up from germline, CDR1 is SGDLS and CDR2 is YYNGEE. The CDR3 extends over 14 amino acids. The V and J ends lost 0 bases and 9 bases respectively, with 13 bases between them. The CDR3 sequence: CASSVGDNLGEQFF. For the CDR3, the DNA is TGTGCCAGCAGCGTAGGGGATAACCTGGGTGAGCAGTTCTTC.

The chain employs TRBV25-1 and TRBJ2-3; the match to TRBD1 covers 7 bases. CDR1 and CDR2 (germline): MGHDK, SYGVNS. The length of the CDR3 is 16 residues. The J segment lost 5 bases and the V segment lost 3 bases, leaving 11 bases of the junction unmatched. CDR3 sequence: CASSDWTGAAQDTQYF. The DNA of the CDR3 is TGTGCCAGCAGTGATTGGACAGGAGCAGCACAAGATACGCAGTATTTT.

The J gene is TRBJ2-7, the V gene TRBV2, with D perhaps matching TRBD2 (7 bases). Germline V gives CDR1 SNHLY, CDR2 FYNNEI. Trimming stripped 2 bases from V and 6 bases from J, with 26 bases between. The length of the CDR3 is 18 residues. Here the CDR3 reads CASSESPLFEGGVSEQYF. The CDR3 nucleotides read TGTGCCAGCAGTGAATCACCCCTCTTTGAAGGGGGGGTATCCGAGCAGTACTTC.

The chain carries TRBV21-1 and TRBJ1-2. TRBV21-1 counts as a pseudogene. This CDR3 has 15 residues. CDR3 in amino acids: CASGSGPGTRNGYTF. For the CDR3, the DNA is TGTGCCAGCGGGTCCGGGCCCGGGACCCGGAATGGCTACACCTTC.